Included here is one T cell receptor beta chain sequence, with context. Its antigen has not been determined. No base quality information exists; no much larger clone differs at one position. The CDR3 regions of human TCRbeta chains were analyzed by immunosequencing. As for how the authors treated the data: TCRs in the repertoires were matched against a reference library of SARS-CoV-2-specific TCRs that had been generated with the MIRA antigen-specificity platform. Breadth was defined as the fraction of unique TCRs that were SARS-CoV-2-associated, and depth was defined as the fraction of total T cells that were SARS-CoV-2-associated. Using the MIRA data, each spike-specific TCR was assigned both to the spike region to which the TCR was reactive and to a CD4 or CD8 class. Log10-transformed breadth and depth values were compared by one-way ANOVA with Sidak's multiple comparisons tests. TCRdb re-hosts the immuneACCESS table, in-frame sequences only. Its copies lack some clones; in the studies checked, an unresolved V gene accounts for under half of them, and the cause for the rest is not known. That table gives V, J and clone size, and the DNA gave D and trimming. The sample table lists roughly 100,000 clones, 86% of them with a count of one. 4.5% to 6% of the sample is in the top ten clones.

Per the publication, the time point label means: baseline before first vaccination. Samples from vaccinated people were obtained from the UK trials COV001 and COV002, which included a single-blind randomized controlled phase 2/3 trial of AZD1222 (ChAdOx1 nCoV-19) in healthy adults. For TCRbeta chain sequencing, PBMC samples were collected from trial participants at day 0 and at day 28 after the second dose. This specimen belongs to a study of T cell responses to AZD1222 COVID-19 vaccine (dated by TCRdb to the early 2020s). About the study as a whole: AZD1222 recipients whose second dose came at about 4 weeks and those whose second dose came at about 12 weeks were combined into one group, since spike-specific TCR depth and breadth did not differ between the two schedules. TCR sequencing covered fewer than 250 trial participants: roughly 200 given two doses of AZD1222 and around 25 given two doses of MenACWY control vaccine. Trial participants were enrolled into age subgroups of 18-55, 56-69 and 70-plus years, which contained roughly 150, 30 and 60 TCR-sequenced participants, respectively.

The V end gives up 5 bases and the J end 13 bases, leaving 19 bases in the junction not matched to a gene. The germline V gene (reference sequence) sets CDR1 to GTSNPN and CDR2 to SVGIG. The CDR3 starts with the cysteine, ends with the phenylalanine, and has 14 residues. Only the CDR3 portion is preserved as DNA: 42 bases, with reading frame beginning at the first base. General findings and caveats noted by the study authors: The vaccine-associated CD4 TCRs covered the entire spike protein, and the dominant responses fell in regions 160-218 and 743-854. After two AZD1222 doses, both the breadth and the depth of spike-specific TCRs were significantly higher than at day 0 and than in MenACWY recipients. Reportedly, almost half of the unique spike-specific TCRs recognized epitopes lying outside the regions that are mutated in the B.1.351 and B.1.1.7 variants. Conclusions about previously exposed vaccinees are limited because only five to seven AZD1222 recipients were SARS-CoV-2 seropositive at baseline. Because no day 14 peak-response samples were available, the repertoires could be characterized only after the peak T cell response. Most participants were white British and females outnumbered males, and the authors suggested that clonal diversity may have been underestimated. In the small 56-69-year group, the increase in depth fell short of significance, most likely because of low power.

The material sequenced was peripheral blood, taken on day 0 of AZD1222 vaccination. This clonotype was obtained from an adult in good health. The sequence is built from TRBV30 and TRBJ1-2; 7 bases in the middle match TRBD1. The DNA is TGTGCCTGGCCTATGTCACAGGGGCCTAACGGTTTCACCTTC. Translated, this gives CAWPMSQGPNGFTF.